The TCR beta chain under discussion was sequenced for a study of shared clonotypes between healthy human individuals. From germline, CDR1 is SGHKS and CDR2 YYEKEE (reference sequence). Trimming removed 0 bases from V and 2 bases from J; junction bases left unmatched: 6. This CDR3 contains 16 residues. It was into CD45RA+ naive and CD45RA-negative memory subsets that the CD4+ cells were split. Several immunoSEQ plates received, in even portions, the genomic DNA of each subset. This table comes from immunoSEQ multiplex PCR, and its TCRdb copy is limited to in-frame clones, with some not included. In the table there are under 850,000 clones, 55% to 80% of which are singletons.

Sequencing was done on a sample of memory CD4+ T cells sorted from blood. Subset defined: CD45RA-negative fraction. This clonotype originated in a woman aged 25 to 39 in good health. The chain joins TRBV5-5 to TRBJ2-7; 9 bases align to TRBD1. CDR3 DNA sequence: TGTGCCAGCAGCTTGGGGACAGGGGCCGTGACCTACGAGCAGTACTTC. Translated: CASSLGTGAVTYEQYF.